These 30 T cell receptor beta chains came from one sample sequenced in a study of T cell repertoires in cytomegalovirus infection (dated by TCRdb to the late 2010s). These TCRs are of unknown antigen specificity. The instrument given in TCRdb is Illumina HiSeq 1500. TCRdb redid the processing of the public reads, applying fastp at Q25 and MiXCR, and retained in-frame beta chains. Records with the same CDR3 protein are collapsed into one entry carrying the most frequent genes and DNA. A total of about 69,000 distinct CDR3 sequences appear in this sample, less than 30% of them only once. Just under 60% of the sample is in the top ten clones. Read against the paper, the sample's treatment or condition label means: in vitro stimulation with specific CMV peptide epitopes to enrich CMV-specific T cells. The source material was CD8+ T cells from cultured PBMCs, sampled from culture after CMV antigen stimulation. The receptor source for this set is a human donor in good health (CMV status not recorded). Some clones in this sample may be carry-over from other donors' samples.

In this sample, this clonotype turned up a few times. The genes are TRBV6-2 or TRBV6-3 and TRBJ2-1; 14 bases line up with TRBD2. Germline CDR1 and CDR2: MNHEY and SVGEGT. This CDR3 spans 18 amino acids. The trim removed 0 bases at V and 7 bases at J, leaving 8 bases unmatched. The CDR3 here is CASSYSIGTSGSGNEQFF. The CDR3 nucleotides are TGTGCCAGCAGTTACTCGATAGGGACTAGCGGGAGTGGTAATGAGCAGTTCTTC.

The J gene is TRBJ2-2, the V gene TRBV11-2, with D maybe TRBD2 (5 bases). The CDR3 totals 13 residues. CDR1 is SGHAT and CDR2 is FQNNGV in the germline V gene. V lost 3 bases to trimming and J lost 6 bases, with 8 bases between them. The CDR3 bases are TGTGCCAGCAGCTTGGACTTCGCCGGGGAGCTGTTTTTT. It encodes CASSLDFAGELFF. The full variable domain, completed using reference TRBV11-2 and TRBJ2-2, is EAGVAQSPRYKIIEKRQSVAFWCNPISGHATLYWYQQILGQGPKLLIQFQNNGVVDDSQLPKDRFSAERLKGVDSTLKIQPAKLEDSAVYLCASSLDFAGELFFGEGSRLTVL.

This chain uses TRBV15 with TRBJ1-4; no definite D call. This CDR3 is 15 amino acids long. The germline V gene encodes CDR1 LNHNV and CDR2 YYDKDF (reference sequence). Between the trimmed V and J ends, which lost 0 bases and 7 bases, there was a span of 12 bases. The CDR3 loop is CATSREGSNAEKLFF. The CDR3 nucleotides read TGTGCCACCAGCAGAGAAGGGTCCAACGCTGAAAAACTGTTTTTT.

This clonotype showed up just a few times. The V call is TRBV28, the J call TRBJ1-2; 9 positions agree with TRBD1. CDR3 size: 16 residues. V was pared by 3 bases and J by 2 bases, with 7 bases of the junction left unmatched. Germline values: CDR1 MDHEN, CDR2 SYDVKM. As DNA, the CDR3 is TGTGCCAGCAGTTTCCCCCTTACAGGGGGCAACTATGGCTACACCTTC. Translating gives CASSFPLTGGNYGYTF.

The J gene is TRBJ1-6, the V gene TRBV20-1; D ambiguous. V dropped 3 bases and J dropped 0 bases, with 12 bases sitting between them. Germline V gene lookup returns CDR1 DFQATT and CDR2 SNEGSKA (reference sequence). This CDR3 is built from 16 residues. CDR3: CSARRHESSYNSPLHF. The CDR3 bases are TGCAGTGCTAGGAGACACGAAAGCTCCTATAATTCACCCCTCCACTTT.

The J gene is TRBJ1-2, the V gene TRBV7-9, with D possibly TRBD1 on 5 matching bases. The V gene's germline CDR1 is SEHNR and CDR2 FQNEAQ (reference sequence). This CDR3 contains 14 residues. V lost 0 bases and J lost 7, with 12 bases in between. CDR3 region: CASSLAGASPGYTF. Here the CDR3 DNA reads TGTGCCAGCAGCTTAGCAGGGGCGTCGCCTGGCTACACCTTC. The variable domain in full, completed from reference TRBV7-9 and TRBJ1-2, reads DTGVSQNPRHKITKRGQNVTFRCDPISEHNRLYWYRQTLGQGPEFLTYFQNEAQLEKSRLLSDRFSAERPKGSFSTLEIQRTEQGDSAMYLCASSLAGASPGYTFGSGTRLTVV.

This clonotype was observed many times. The chain recombines TRBV30 with TRBJ1-1, with D tentatively TRBD1 (5 bases). The CDR3 is 16 amino acids. Trimming left V 4 bases short and J 3 bases short, with 21 bases between. Germline V lookup: CDR1 GTSNPN, CDR2 SVGIG (reference sequence). CDR3 nucleotides: TGTGCCTGGATCCCCCGCACCAAGGGGACCTACACTGAAGCTTTCTTT. It yields the protein CAWIPRTKGTYTEAFF.

This clonotype was counted a few times. Here the CDR3 DNA reads TGCGCCAGCAGCCAGGACAAAGGGGACACTGAAGCTTTCTTT. Protein sequence: CASSQDKGDTEAFF. The rearrangement joins TRBV4-3 to TRBJ1-1; D is possibly TRBD1 (5 bases). There are 14 residues in the CDR3. Looked up from germline, CDR1 is LGHNA and CDR2 is YSLEER. V was cut by 3 bases and J by 3 bases, with 11 bases left in between.

This clonotype was observed a handful of times. This chain connects TRBV27 to TRBJ2-7; D is unclear. Trimming pared 3 bases from V and 2 bases from J, leaving 14 bases between. This CDR3 has 15 residues. Looked up from germline, CDR1 is MNHEY and CDR2 is SMNVEV (reference sequence). CDR3 loop: CASSFGPEPPYEQYF. CDR3 nucleotide sequence: TGTGCCAGCAGTTTTGGGCCGGAACCCCCCTACGAGCAGTACTTC.

This clonotype has just a few counts. The gene calls are TRBV11-2 and TRBJ2-5, with no clear D. The ends were cut back, 1 base at V and 1 base at J, with 7 bases in the middle. CDR1 SGHAT and CDR2 FQNNGV come from the germline V gene. The length of the CDR3 is 14 residues. CDR3 nucleotide sequence: TGTGCCAGCAGCTTAGTCCCAGTCCAAGAGACCCAGTACTTC. Translating it yields CASSLVPVQETQYF.

This clonotype was found a few times. The chain employs TRBV18 and TRBJ2-1; 9 nucleotides agree with TRBD1. The CDR3 loop spans 14 amino acids. The ends lost 5 bases at V and 4 bases at J; junction bases unmatched: 3. Germline-derived CDR1 and CDR2 are KGHSH and LQKENI. The CDR3 DNA is TGTGCCAGCTCAGGGACAGGGTATTACAATGAGCAGTTCTTC. Translation: CASSGTGYYNEQFF.

This clonotype was seen more than once but under ten times. The chain carries TRBV3-1 and TRBJ2-5; D gene ambiguous. This CDR3 is 16 amino acids long. V lost 0 bases, J lost 5 bases, and 16 bases lay in between. From germline, CDR1 is LGHDT and CDR2 YNNKEL (reference sequence). The CDR3 coding sequence is TGTGCCAGCAGCCAAGAACCCTGGATGACTGAGGAGACCCAGTACTTC. Amino acids: CASSQEPWMTEETQYF.

This clonotype occurred many times. V gene TRBV7-2 combines with J gene TRBJ1-1; D perhaps matches TRBD1 (5 bases). Germline CDR1 reads SGHTA; CDR2 reads FQGNSA. V was pared by 5 bases and J by 0 bases, with 13 bases between. The CDR3 is 15 residues long. CDR3 sequence reads: CASSLGRAMNTEAFF. The CDR3 region has the DNA TGTGCCAGCAGCCTGGGCAGGGCCATGAACACTGAAGCTTTCTTT. The full variable domain, in which reference TRBV7-2 and TRBJ1-1 provide the parts outside the CDR3, is GAGVSQSPSNKVTEKGKDVELRCDPISGHTALYWYRQSLGQGLEFLIYFQGNSAPDKSGLPSDRFSAERTGGSVSTLTIQRTQQEDSAVYLCASSLGRAMNTEAFFGQGTRLTVV.

In its sample, this clonotype was seen many times. This chain joins TRBV19 and TRBJ1-1; maybe TRBD1 (5 bases). The CDR3 extends over 16 amino acids. Germline-derived CDR1 and CDR2 are LNHDA and SQIVND (reference sequence). The ends were cut back, 4 bases at V and 0 bases at J, with 15 bases in the middle. The CDR3 sequence is CASSRGDRAMNTEAFF. The CDR3 coding sequence is TGTGCCAGTAGTAGGGGTGACAGAGCTATGAACACTGAAGCTTTCTTT.

The CDR3 DNA follows: TGTGCCAGCAGTTTACCAGCGGGAGGATCCGGTGAGCAGTTCTTC. Translation gives CASSLPAGGSGEQFF. The chain links TRBV12-3 or TRBV12-4 to TRBJ2-1; 9 positions agree with TRBD2. The CDR3 is made up of 15 amino acids. With V trimmed by 2 bases and J by 9 bases, 8 bases remained unmatched.

This clonotype was counted only a few times. The gene calls are TRBV12-3 or TRBV12-4 and TRBJ2-1, with 13 bases identical to TRBD2. Trimming cost V 1 base and J 3 bases; bases outside gene matches: 9. CDR3 length equals 19 residues. CDR3 region: CASSLETSGRSLLYNEQFF. The CDR3 DNA reads TGTGCCAGCAGTTTAGAGACTAGCGGGAGGTCATTGCTCTACAATGAGCAGTTCTTC.

This clonotype was picked up one time. This chain connects TRBV5-6 to TRBJ2-1; tentative D call: TRBD2 (5 bases). The CDR3 totals 16 residues. Germline-derived CDR1 and CDR2 are SGHDT and YYEEEE. Trimming cost V 3 bases and J 3 bases, with 16 bases left between them. The CDR3 region has the DNA TGTGCCAGCAGCTCGGGTCTCGGGGTTTACTACAATGAGCAGTTCTTC. It specifies CASSSGLGVYYNEQFF.

This chain links TRBV20-1 with TRBJ2-1, with TRBD1 identical over 7 bases. This CDR3 region has 16 residues. The germline V gene encodes CDR1 DFQATT and CDR2 SNEGSKA (reference sequence). V lost 4 bases, J lost 4 bases, and 13 bases stayed unmatched. The DNA for the CDR3 is TGCAGTGCTAAAAGAAGACAGGGCAAGAAATACAATGAGCAGTTCTTC. Its protein is CSAKRRQGKKYNEQFF.

This chain links TRBV7-4 with TRBJ1-1; possible D gene TRBD1, 5 bases. CDR1 is SGHVT and CDR2 is SQSDAQ in the germline V gene. The germline V and J ends were trimmed by 6 bases and 5 bases, with 16 bases remaining between them. This CDR3 contains 14 residues. Here the CDR3 DNA reads TGTGCCAGCAGGAGGGGCGGGGAAGGTACTGAAGCTTTCTTT. It yields the protein CASRRGGEGTEAFF.

This clonotype was picked up a small number of times. The genes are TRBV19 and TRBJ1-6; D is possibly TRBD1 (6 bases). The ends were cut back, 4 bases at V and 9 bases at J, with 16 bases in the middle. The CDR3 loop spans 15 amino acids. From germline, CDR1 is LNHDA and CDR2 SQIVND (reference sequence). The CDR3 loop reads CASSTWTEKGSPLHF. The DNA for the CDR3 is TGTGCCAGTAGTACCTGGACAGAGAAAGGTTCACCCCTCCACTTT.

The chain recombines TRBV20-1 with TRBJ1-1, with 11 bases fitting TRBD1. V trimming: 2 bases; J trimming: 3 bases; junction bases outside the gene matches: 5. Germline lookup yields CDR1 DFQATT and CDR2 SNEGSKA (reference sequence). This CDR3 has 15 amino acids. In nucleotides, the CDR3 is TGCAGTGCTAGAAACACGGGACAGGGGGACACTGAAGCTTTCTTT. Translated: CSARNTGQGDTEAFF.

The V gene is TRBV6-6, the J gene TRBJ1-5, with D possibly being TRBD1 (5 bases). Germline V lookup: CDR1 MNHNY, CDR2 SVGAGI (reference sequence). This CDR3 spans 13 amino acids. V lost 9 bases, J lost 7 bases, and 16 bases lay in between. CDR3 sequence (DNA): TGTGCCAGTGGGGTTTCGGGGGAGCAGCCCCAGCATTTT. This gives the protein CASGVSGEQPQHF.

This clonotype occurred many times. The CDR3 loop is CASSYNSNYNEQFF. CDR3 sequence (DNA): TGTGCCAGCAGTTACAACTCCAACTACAATGAGCAGTTCTTC. This chain joins TRBV6-2 or TRBV6-3 and TRBJ2-1, with unresolved D. This CDR3 is built from 14 residues. The germline gives CDR1 MNHEY, CDR2 SVGEGT. With 2 bases removed from V and 3 bases from J, the gap between germline ends came to 8 bases.

There are a few counts of this clonotype. This chain uses TRBV9 with TRBJ2-1; no reliable D call. The length of the CDR3 is 11 residues. V was pared by 7 bases and J by 8 bases, with 10 bases between. CDR1 and CDR2 (germline): SGDLS, YYNGEE. The CDR3 region is CASQREDEQFF. The CDR3 DNA sequence: TGTGCCAGCCAACGAGAGGATGAGCAGTTCTTC.

The chain carries TRBV3-1 and TRBJ2-2, with unresolved D. This CDR3 has 15 residues. Trimming cost V 1 base and J 1 base, with 7 bases left between them. Germline CDR1 reads LGHDT; CDR2 reads YNNKEL (reference sequence). CDR3 coding DNA: TGTGCCAGCAGCCAAGTTGCGGAGAACACCGGGGAGCTGTTTTTT. The encoded protein is CASSQVAENTGELFF. Full variable domain (remainder filled in from reference TRBV3-1 and TRBJ2-2): DTAVSQTPKYLVTQMGNDKSIKCEQNLGHDTMYWYKQDSKKFLKIMFSYNNKELIINETVPNRFSPKSPDKAHLNLHINSLELGDSAVYFCASSQVAENTGELFFGEGSRLTVL.

The V and J genes are TRBV7-2 and TRBJ1-1; D not certain. The CDR3 length is 14 residues. Germline-derived CDR1 and CDR2 are SGHTA and FQGNSA. V was clipped by 3 bases and J by 6 bases, with 14 bases between them. The CDR3 DNA reads as TGTGCCAGCAGCTTCCCCGGCGTCTTGGCTGAAGCTTTCTTT. It translates to CASSFPGVLAEAFF.

This clonotype was seen a handful of times. The gene calls are TRBV27 and TRBJ2-7; 12 bases match TRBD2. Per the germline V gene, CDR1 is MNHEY and CDR2 is SMNVEV (reference sequence). The length of the CDR3 is 16 residues. V shed 5 bases, J shed 0 bases, and the junction held 5 bases outside the gene matches. In nucleotides, the CDR3 is TGTGCCAGCAGTCCCGGGACTAGCGGGCTCTCCTACGAGCAGTACTTC. Translated, it gives CASSPGTSGLSYEQYF.

There are a few counts of this clonotype. The V call is TRBV10-3, the J call TRBJ2-1, with D perhaps TRBD1 or TRBD2 (6 bases each). Trimming took 8 bases from V and 9 from J, leaving 14 bases between them. The CDR3 extends over 12 amino acids. Germline V gives CDR1 ENHRY, CDR2 SYGVKD. This CDR3 is CAISPGASEQFF. CDR3 DNA: TGTGCCATCTCCCCGGGGGCCAGTGAGCAGTTCTTC.

This chain links TRBV19 with TRBJ1-5; no clear D gene. This CDR3 comprises 15 residues. Trimming left V 5 bases short and J 0 bases short, with 11 bases between. In germline, CDR1 is LNHDA, CDR2 SQIVND (reference sequence). For the CDR3, the DNA is TGTGCCAGTAGTCCAGCCGGGAATAGCAATCAGCCCCAGCATTTT. Protein sequence: CASSPAGNSNQPQHF.

This clonotype was seen a few times. CDR3 in DNA: TGTGCCAGCAGTTCTCAGACAAACTATGGCTACACCTTC. Its protein product is CASSSQTNYGYTF. This rearrangement joins TRBV12-3 or TRBV12-4 to TRBJ1-2; D gene ambiguous. CDR3 length: 13 amino acids. The V gene lost 4 bases and the J gene lost 2 bases, with 8 bases spanning the gap.